A single sample gave rise to the 29 T cell receptor beta chains below, sequenced in a study of cytomegalovirus exposure and HLA in healthy donors. Primers for the PCR totalled 60 Vbeta and 13 Jbeta. Method: immunoSEQ multiplex PCR; TCRdb's copy keeps in-frame clones and lacks some. Its clone listing holds fewer than 100,000 clones. Sequences were obtained from PBMCs. The receptor source for this set is a man between 45 and 60 years old in good health and CMV-seronegative.

This chain uses TRBV15 with TRBJ2-7, with D perhaps matching TRBD2 (6 bases). The V end was cut by 0 bases, the J end by 2 bases, with 14 bases between. CDR3 length: 16 residues. The germline gives CDR1 LNHNV, CDR2 YYDKDF (reference sequence). CDR3 bases: TGTGCCACCAGCAGAGATCGAGCTAGCGCAACCTACGAGCAGTACTTC. This codes for CATSRDRASATYEQYF.

The chain employs TRBV6-5 and TRBJ2-5; 11 nucleotides line up with TRBD2. TRBJ2-7 explains the end of the DNA better; the J call may be wrong. CDR3 length: 15 residues. CDR1 and CDR2 from the germline V gene are MNHEY and SVGAGI. CDR3 DNA sequence: TGTGCCAGCAGTAGCGGGACTAGCGGCTCCTACGAGCAGTACTTC. Encoded protein: CASSSGTSGSYEQYF.

V gene TRBV7-2 combines with J gene TRBJ1-6; a weak D match, TRBD1 (6 bases). CDR1 is SGHTA, CDR2 FQGNSA, per germline. The CDR3 loop spans 16 amino acids. Deletions cut 2 bases from V and 10 bases from J, with 18 bases between. The CDR3 sequence is CASSLRLPGEGSPLHF. The DNA for the CDR3 is TGTGCCAGCAGCTTACGTCTGCCAGGGGAGGGATCACCCCTCCACTTT.

The chain joins TRBV6-5 to TRBJ1-2; 7 bases match TRBD1. The CDR3 length is 14 residues. Germline V gene sequence: CDR1 MNHEY, CDR2 SVGAGI. J lost 0 bases, V lost 5 bases, and 3 bases had no gene match. The CDR3, as DNA: TGTGCCAGCAGTAGGGACAGCTCTAACTATGGCTACACCTTC. Its protein product is CASSRDSSNYGYTF.

With regard to this clone: The same CDR3 arises from other DNA sequences in this sample as well. The chain carries TRBV19 and TRBJ1-5; TRBD1 aligns across 9 bases. The CDR3 totals 15 residues. Per the germline V gene, CDR1 is LNHDA and CDR2 is SQIVND (reference sequence). The J segment lost 2 bases and the V segment lost 1 base, leaving 0 bases of the junction unmatched. This CDR3 is CASSIGTGGNQPQHF. The CDR3, as DNA: TGTGCCAGTAGTATAGGGACAGGGGGCAATCAGCCCCAGCATTTT.

The genes are TRBV25-1 and TRBJ2-7, with 7 bases fitting TRBD1. The CDR3 consists of 14 residues. Losses at the gene ends were 5 bases for V and 3 bases for J; bases not matched to a gene: 7. Germline CDR1 MGHDK, CDR2 SYGVNS. The CDR3 sequence: CASSPGTVNYEQYF. DNA of the CDR3: TGTGCCAGCAGTCCCGGGACAGTAAACTACGAGCAGTACTTC.

V is TRBV11-2 and J is TRBJ1-1; TRBD1 matches at 7 bases. This CDR3 comprises 13 residues. Germline-derived CDR1 and CDR2 are SGHAT and FQNNGV. V lost 6 bases to trimming and J lost 4 bases; unmatched junction nucleotides: 5. The CDR3 is CASSFTGVTEAFF. DNA of the CDR3: TGTGCCAGCAGTTTTACAGGGGTCACTGAAGCTTTCTTT.

This sequence joins TRBV27 and TRBJ2-7, with a tentative D call TRBD2 (6 bases). This CDR3 is 15 amino acids long. In germline, CDR1 is MNHEY, CDR2 SMNVEV (reference sequence). V was clipped by 2 bases and J by 0 bases, with 11 bases between them. The CDR3: CASSLRRVSSYEQYF. DNA of the CDR3: TGTGCCAGCAGTTTACGGAGGGTGAGCTCCTACGAGCAGTACTTC.

V is TRBV9 and J is TRBJ1-2; D not resolved. The CDR3 extends over 12 amino acids. Deletions cut 0 bases from V and 4 bases from J, with 4 bases between. Per the germline V gene, CDR1 is SGDLS and CDR2 is YYNGEE. This chain's CDR3 is CASSVDGYGYTF. The CDR3, as DNA: TGTGCCAGCAGCGTAGACGGCTATGGCTACACCTTC.

The chain has TRBV6-5 and TRBJ2-7, with TRBD1 matching over 9 bases. Losses at the gene ends were 6 bases for V and 6 bases for J; bases not matched to a gene: 6. The germline V gene encodes CDR1 MNHEY and CDR2 SVGAGI. This CDR3 region has 13 residues. The CDR3 sequence is CASRWDRDGEQYF. CDR3 coding DNA: TGTGCCAGCAGGTGGGACAGGGACGGCGAGCAGTACTTC.

The chain links TRBV1 to TRBJ2-5; the table's D gene call, TRBD2, was not cross checked with the DNA. TRBV1 is a known pseudogene. This CDR3 has 14 amino acids. This CDR3 reads CTSRASWEQETQYF. As DNA, the CDR3 is TGCACCAGCAGGGCTAGCTGGGAACAAGAGACCCAGTACTTC.

CDR3: CASSPDRPNTEAFF. The DNA of the CDR3 is TGCGCCAGCAGCCCGGACAGACCCAACACTGAAGCTTTCTTT. The chain links TRBV5-1 to TRBJ1-1, with D possibly TRBD1 on 6 matching bases. Trimming cost V 4 bases and J 2 bases, with 12 bases left between them. The CDR3 totals 14 residues. From germline, CDR1 is SGHRS and CDR2 YFSETQ. The entire variable domain, with the rest obtained from reference TRBV5-1 and TRBJ1-1, is as follows: KAGVTQTPRYLIKTRGQQVTLSCSPISGHRSVSWYQQTPGQGLQFLFEYFSETQRNKGNFPGRFSGRQFSNSRSEMNVSTLELGDSALYLCASSPDRPNTEAFFGQGTRLTVV.

A remark on this clone: The junction departs from the called germline gene at one end, perhaps through a read error. The gene calls are TRBV2 and TRBJ2-7; TRBD1 might be the D (6 bases). This CDR3 is built from 13 residues. The V gene's germline CDR1 is SNHLY and CDR2 FYNNEI. CDR3 residues: CASSFGQIYGQYF. CDR3 DNA: TGTGCCAGCAGTTTCGGACAGATATACGGGCAGTACTTC.

V is TRBV4-1 and J is TRBJ1-4, with 11 bases that match TRBD1. V was pared by 0 bases and J by 6 bases, with 9 bases of the junction left unmatched. The CDR3 runs 18 residues. CDR1 is MGHRA and CDR2 is YSYEKL in the germline V gene. The CDR3 DNA reads TGCGCCAGCAGCCAAGACGGACAGGGGGCGCCTCAGTATGAAAAACTGTTTTTT. Its translation: CASSQDGQGAPQYEKLFF.

The CDR3 reads CASSLYQGTDTQYF. In nucleotides, the CDR3 is TGTGCCAGCAGCTTATATCAGGGCACAGATACGCAGTATTTT. J is TRBJ2-3 and V is TRBV11-1; D remains unclear. CDR1 is SGHAT and CDR2 is FQDESV in the germline V gene (reference sequence). The CDR3 length is 14 residues. V was pared by 2 bases and J by 1 base, with 7 bases between.

CDR3 DNA sequence: TGTGCCAGCAGGCCAGGACAGATCCAAGAGACCCAGTACTTC. Its translation is CASRPGQIQETQYF. The chain carries TRBV27 and TRBJ2-5; D might be TRBD1 (6 bases). CDR1 MNHEY and CDR2 SMNVEV come from the germline V gene (reference sequence). The CDR3 has 14 amino acids. V was cut by 6 bases and J by 1 base, with 12 bases left in between.

The V gene is TRBV4-1, the J gene TRBJ2-5, with 7 positions matching TRBD2. Germline CDR1 and CDR2: MGHRA and YSYEKL. The junction had 13 bases not matched to a gene; V was cut back by 4 bases and J by 5 bases. The CDR3 totals 16 residues. CDR3 DNA: TGCGCCAGCAGCCGCCCCCGCGGCCCGCGGGGGGAGACCCAGTACTTC. The encoded protein is CASSRPRGPRGETQYF.

The chain recombines TRBV27 with TRBJ2-5; TRBD1 matches 9 bases. CDR3 length equals 15 residues. Germline loops: CDR1 MNHEY, CDR2 SMNVEV (reference sequence). Germline trimming cut 6 bases from V and 11 bases from J; bases unmatched to any gene: 16. CDR3 sequence reads: CASRETDRGVRAQYF. CDR3 sequence (DNA): TGTGCCAGCAGGGAAACGGACAGGGGAGTACGCGCGCAGTACTTC.

The chain is built from TRBV9 and TRBJ1-6; perhaps TRBD1 as D (6 bases). V was shortened by 5 bases and J by 3 bases, with 9 bases between the two germline ends. This CDR3 region has 14 residues. Germline V CDR1 and CDR2: SGDLS, YYNGEE. The DNA for the CDR3 is TGTGCCAGCAGTGGACAGAACTATAATTCACCCCTCCACTTT. This sequence encodes CASSGQNYNSPLHF.

The genes are TRBV6-5 and TRBJ1-2; 8 nucleotides match TRBD1. The CDR3 runs to 14 residues. V lost 7 bases to trimming and J lost 5 bases; unmatched junction nucleotides: 9. The germline CDR1 and CDR2 sequences are MNHEY and SVGAGI. CDR3 bases: TGTGCCAGCACCCTCAGGGGGCTTGGGTATGGCTACACCTTC. Residues: CASTLRGLGYGYTF.

The rearrangement joins TRBV5-1 to TRBJ2-1; D is undetermined. This CDR3 contains 15 residues. Per the germline V gene, CDR1 is SGHRS and CDR2 is YFSETQ. V was trimmed by 0 bases and J by 2 bases, leaving 9 bases between them. The CDR3 loop is CASSLALGAYNEQFF. In DNA, the CDR3 is TGCGCCAGCAGCTTGGCCCTCGGTGCCTACAATGAGCAGTTCTTC.

The rearrangement uses TRBV5-8 and TRBJ1-2, with 7 bases that match TRBD1. After removal of 2 bases from V and 7 bases from J, the junction contained 5 bases not matched to a gene. The germline V gene encodes CDR1 SGHTS and CDR2 YDEGEE. The CDR3 consists of 13 residues. The DNA for the CDR3 is TGTGCCAGCAGCTTCGTACAGGGGAGTGGCTACACCTTC. This encodes CASSFVQGSGYTF.

The rearrangement joins TRBV4-3 to TRBJ2-3, with 8 bases matching TRBD2. With V trimmed by 2 bases and J by 4 bases, 11 bases remained unmatched. This CDR3 has 17 amino acids. Germline CDR1 is LGHNA and CDR2 is YSLEER. The CDR3 region has the DNA TGCGCCAGCAGCCAACGGGGGGGCGCTGGGAGGGCAGATACGCAGTATTTT. Its translation: CASSQRGGAGRADTQYF.

V is TRBV29-1 and J is TRBJ2-5; possibly TRBD1 for D (6 bases). CDR3 length equals 14 residues. The V gene lost 5 bases and the J gene lost 11 bases, with 24 bases spanning the gap. CDR1 is SQVTM and CDR2 is ANQGSEA in the germline V gene. The CDR3 sequence is CSVQGFVPYEGQYF. CDR3 nucleotides: TGCAGCGTTCAGGGGTTTGTCCCCTACGAGGGGCAGTACTTC.

The gene calls are TRBV5-1 and TRBJ1-6; D perhaps matches TRBD1 (6 bases). Between the trimmed V and J ends, which lost 8 bases and 4 bases, there was a span of 16 bases. The CDR3 sequence is 15 residues long. Looked up from germline, CDR1 is SGHRS and CDR2 is YFSETQ. The chain's CDR3 is CARLQGPLYNSPLHF. The CDR3 DNA follows: TGCGCCAGACTACAGGGACCACTTTATAATTCACCCCTCCACTTT.

This chain joins TRBV4-1 and TRBJ1-5, with D perhaps matching TRBD1 (6 bases). This CDR3 comprises 19 residues. The germline V gene encodes CDR1 MGHRA and CDR2 YSYEKL. Trimming took 2 bases from V and 3 from J, leaving 23 bases between them. The CDR3 region has the DNA TGCGCCAGCAGCCAATTGCTGTCGACGGGACAATCTTTCAATCAGCCCCAGCATTTT. Protein product: CASSQLLSTGQSFNQPQHF.

V and J are TRBV30 and TRBJ2-3; perhaps TRBD1 as D (6 bases). V was cut by 3 bases and J by 1 base, with 11 bases left in between. The length of the CDR3 is 14 residues. CDR1 and CDR2 from the germline V gene are GTSNPN and SVGIG (reference sequence). The DNA of the CDR3 is TGTGCCTGGAGGGGGGCTATGGGCACAGATACGCAGTATTTT. Its translation: CAWRGAMGTDTQYF.

The chain links TRBV5-6 to TRBJ1-2; no clear D gene. The CDR3 length is 14 residues. Germline CDR1 reads SGHDT; CDR2 reads YYEEEE. V shed 4 bases and J shed 6 bases, with 16 bases lying between them. CDR3 sequence reads: CASSPTPRGDGYTF. The CDR3 DNA is TGTGCCAGCAGCCCCACCCCCCGAGGAGATGGCTACACCTTC.

The CDR3 sequence: CASSQDHPGYAGGPGDTQYF. The CDR3 DNA reads as TGTGCCAGCAGCCAAGATCACCCGGGTTATGCGGGGGGGCCGGGAGATACGCAGTATTTT. The chain combines TRBV4-2 with TRBJ2-3; TRBD2 matches at 9 bases. Germline CDR1 reads LGHNA; CDR2 reads YNFKEQ. With V trimmed by 0 bases and J by 5 bases, 18 bases remained unmatched. The CDR3 length is 20 residues.